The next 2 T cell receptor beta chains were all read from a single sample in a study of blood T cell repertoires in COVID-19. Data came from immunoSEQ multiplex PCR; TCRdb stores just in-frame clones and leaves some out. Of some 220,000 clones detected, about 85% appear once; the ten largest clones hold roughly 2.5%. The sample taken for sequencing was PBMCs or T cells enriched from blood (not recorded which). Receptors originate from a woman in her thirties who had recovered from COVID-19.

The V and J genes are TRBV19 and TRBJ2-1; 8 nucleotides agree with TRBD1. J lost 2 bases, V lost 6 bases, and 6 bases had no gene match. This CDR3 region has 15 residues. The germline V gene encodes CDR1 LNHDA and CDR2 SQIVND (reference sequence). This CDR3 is CASSQTGATYNEQFF. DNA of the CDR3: TGTGCCAGTAGCCAGACAGGGGCGACCTACAATGAGCAGTTCTTC.

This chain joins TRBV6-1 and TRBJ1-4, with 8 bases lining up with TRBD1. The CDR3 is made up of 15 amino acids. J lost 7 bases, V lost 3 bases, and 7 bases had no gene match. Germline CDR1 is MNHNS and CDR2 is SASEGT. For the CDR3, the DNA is TGTGCCAGCAGTGATGCCCAGGGGGCATCTGAAAAACTGTTTTTT. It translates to CASSDAQGASEKLFF.